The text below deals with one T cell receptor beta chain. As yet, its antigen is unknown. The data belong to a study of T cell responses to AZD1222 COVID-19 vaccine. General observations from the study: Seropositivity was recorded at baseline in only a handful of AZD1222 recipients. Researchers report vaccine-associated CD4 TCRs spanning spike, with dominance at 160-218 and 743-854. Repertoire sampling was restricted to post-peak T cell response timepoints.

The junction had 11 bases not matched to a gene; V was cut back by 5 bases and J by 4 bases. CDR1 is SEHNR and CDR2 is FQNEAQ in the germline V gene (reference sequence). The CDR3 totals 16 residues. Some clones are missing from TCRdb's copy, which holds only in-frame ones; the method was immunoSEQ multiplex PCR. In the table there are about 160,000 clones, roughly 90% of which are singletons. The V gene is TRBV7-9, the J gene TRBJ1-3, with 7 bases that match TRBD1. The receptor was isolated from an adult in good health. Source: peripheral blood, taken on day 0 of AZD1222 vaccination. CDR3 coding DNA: TGTGCCAGCAGCCAGGCAGGGGGGGCTTACGGAAACACCATATATTTT. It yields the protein CASSQAGGAYGNTIYF.